The source of this TCR beta chain is a study of blood T cells in healthy people across ages. Study observations and caveats: Observed TCR beta diversity per million T cells went down as age went up. This fall followed a roughly linear course with age. It was the long-lived donors that had more naive CD4+ cells and higher diversity than aged donors.

Primed by a sample-barcoded 5' primer and a J-beta primer mix, a second PCR proceeded for about 6 to 12 cycles. TCRdb fed the 5' RACE reads into MiXCR, producing one record per CDR3 protein. The sample carries some 1.1 million distinct CDR3 sequences, more than 30% recorded once. The CDR3 is 14 amino acids. Germline lookup yields CDR1 SGHRS and CDR2 YFSETQ. The V end was cut by 0 bases, the J end by 11 bases, with 17 bases between. Each donor was a healthy Caucasian individual from Russia, aged about 6 to 100. The sample, about 9.7 milliliters of peripheral blood, was drawn from each donor. A note on this clonotype: The antigen remains unidentified.

The chain combines TRBV5-1 with TRBJ2-5; D ambiguous. Sequencing was done on a sample of blood. The TCR comes from a man aged 18 to 35 in good health. CDR3 region: CASSLVADSNEQYF. DNA of the CDR3: TGCGCCAGCAGCTTGGTGGCAGACTCCAATGAGCAGTACTTC.